These T cell receptor beta chains were read from a single sample in a study of T cells in localized non-small cell lung cancer. Clones were read by immunoSEQ multiplex PCR, and TCRdb kept only the in-frame ones, dropping some. The profile shows more than 20,000 clones, around 86% of them singletons. Sequences were derived from PBMCs, sampled before any cancer treatment. The receptors originated from a man aged 40-75 years with stage II squamous cell lung carcinoma. The CDR3 runs from the conserved cysteine through the conserved F or W. Part of the rows lack a size; the others show once, few, many or a class for expanded clones.

j_call cdr3_length v_call clone_size cdr3_aa
TRBJ2-7 15 TRBV6-6 - CASSNLRTGSYEQYF
TRBJ1-1 13 TRBV29-1 - CSANPRVGTEAFF
TRBJ2-2 14 TRBV5-1 - CASSLTGVPGELFF
TRBJ2-1 14 TRBV10-3 - CAISAAVGASEQFF
TRBJ1-2 17 TRBV21-1 - CASSKVIRGLRGYGYTF
TRBJ1-4 14 TRBV6-6 - CASRIQRTNEKLFF
TRBJ1-4 13 TRBV30 - CAWTELLGEKLFF
TRBJ2-1 14 TRBV7-9 - CASSPPQTYNEQFF
TRBJ1-2 15 TRBV19 - CASSRRDMSPDGYTF
TRBJ2-1 15 TRBV6-5 - CASSYLAGVSVGQFF
TRBJ1-2 12 TRBV7-2 - CASSLEGYGYTF
TRBJ2-1 16 TRBV5-4 - CASSPGGGGSYNEQFF
TRBJ1-3 14 TRBV2 - CASSVRGQTDTIYF
TRBJ1-2 15 TRBV7-8 - CASSLRTERSYGYTF
TRBJ2-2 16 TRBV9 - CASSVELAEGTGELFF
TRBJ1-1 14 TRBV5-1 - CASTSGTGNTEAFF
TRBJ2-1 15 TRBV5-4 - CASSLRLAAYNEQFF
TRBJ1-1 14 TRBV18 - CASSPQEVSTEAFF
TRBJ2-7 16 TRBV11-3 - CASSLVGTSGMYEQYF
TRBJ2-7 12 TRBV11-3 - CASSLVARVVYF
TRBJ2-7 15 TRBV21-1 once CASSNDDRTIYEQYF